The source of this T cell receptor (beta chain) is a study of cytomegalovirus exposure and HLA in healthy donors. General observations from the study: The likely origin of a cluster of highly shared sequence variants was a sequencing artifact. Cytomegalovirus status was reportedly diagnosed by the classifier with high specificity and sensitivity. After further analysis at a later stage, roughly 15,000 TCR beta sequences were associated with HLA alleles at 0.05 false discovery rate. Across donors, presence/absence analyses took sequencing depth to be roughly uniform.

CDR1 is SGHDT and CDR2 is YYEEEE in the germline V gene. This CDR3 has 14 amino acids. The V end lost 2 bases, the J end lost 4 bases, and 12 bases lay between the germline ends. The PCR contained 60 Vbeta and 13 Jbeta primers. Sequencing was performed with immunoSEQ multiplex PCR; in TCRdb, only in-frame clones are kept and a portion is missing. The sample holds some 190,000 clones, 77% seen once. This clone showed up just a few times. Its antigen is not identified. The specimen sequenced was PBMCs. This receptor was taken from a woman between 25 and 40 years old in good health and CMV-seropositive. V gene TRBV5-6 combines with J gene TRBJ2-5; possibly TRBD2 for D (6 bases). The CDR3 DNA sequence: TGTGCCAGCAGCTTCCTCCAGGGAGGAGAGACCCAGTACTTC. Residues: CASSFLQGGETQYF. Full variable domain (rest looked up from reference TRBV5-6 and TRBJ2-5): DAGVTQSPTHLIKTRGQQVTLRCSPKSGHDTVSWYQQALGQGPQFIFQYYEEEERQRGNFPDRFSGHQFPNYSSELNVNALLLGDSALYLCASSFLQGGETQYFGPGTRLLVL.